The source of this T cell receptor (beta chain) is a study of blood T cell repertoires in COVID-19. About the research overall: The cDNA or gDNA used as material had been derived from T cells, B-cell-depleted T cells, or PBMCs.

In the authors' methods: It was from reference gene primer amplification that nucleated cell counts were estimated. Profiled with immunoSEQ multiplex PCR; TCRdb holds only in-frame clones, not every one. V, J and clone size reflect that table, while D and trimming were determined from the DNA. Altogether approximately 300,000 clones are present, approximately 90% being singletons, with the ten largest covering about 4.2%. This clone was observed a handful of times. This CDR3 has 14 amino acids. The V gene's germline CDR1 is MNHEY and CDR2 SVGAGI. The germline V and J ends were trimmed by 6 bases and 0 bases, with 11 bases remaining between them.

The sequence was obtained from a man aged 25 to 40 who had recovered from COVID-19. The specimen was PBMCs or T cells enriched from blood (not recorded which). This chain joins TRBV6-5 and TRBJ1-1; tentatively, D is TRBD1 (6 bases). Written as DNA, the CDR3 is TGTGCCAGCAGAAGGGACAACATGAACACTGAAGCTTTCTTT. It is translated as CASRRDNMNTEAFF.